There are a few counts of the clone carrying this TCR beta chain. These data originate in a study of spatial heterogeneity in lung cancer. Looking at the study overall: After resection, follow-up PBMC samples were sequenced when available, at a median of approximately 2 years later. Detected sequences consistently included more beta-chain ones than alpha-chain ones. Combinations of a unique TCR and a UMI were tallied in raw reads, and on average each appeared more than ten times.

Time point noted: blood at routine non-recurrence follow-up after resection. TCR cDNA molecules each carried a unique molecular identifier. MiXCR, run by TCRdb on the 5' RACE reads, gives a single entry per CDR3 protein. The sample records under 75,000 distinct CDR3 sequences, less than 9.5% being singletons. The CDR3 contains 13 residues. The germline V and J ends were trimmed by 8 bases and 8 bases, with 18 bases remaining between them. Germline V gene lookup returns CDR1 MNHNS and CDR2 SASEGT. This TCR derives from a female donor with early-stage non-small cell lung cancer. The chain has TRBV6-1 and TRBJ1-2; the D is unclear. The sample in question was PBMCs, obtained at follow-up. This CDR3 is CASLGGSSGGYTF. The CDR3 DNA reads as TGTGCCAGCTTGGGAGGATCCTCGGGGGGCTACACCTTC.